The rows below give T cell receptor beta chains drawn from one sample of a study of cytomegalovirus exposure and HLA in healthy donors. Clones were read by immunoSEQ multiplex PCR, and TCRdb kept only the in-frame ones, dropping some. The sample has some 150,000 clones; around 80% are singletons. The source material was PBMCs. These TCRs come from a young man in good health and CMV-seropositive. Both conserved end residues are part of each CDR3. A D gene is named only where the DNA matches it firmly. Expanded clones are given a class, and other clones once, few, many or no size at all.

few - TRBJ2-3 TRBV5-1 CASIGTGGTDTQYF TGCGCCAGCATTGGAACGGGGGGCACAGATACGCAGTATTTT
- - TRBJ2-5 TRBV7-9 CASSPLGGQETQYF TGTGCCAGCAGCCCCCTCGGGGGGCAGGAGACCCAGTACTTC
once TRBD1 TRBJ1-3 TRBV5-1 CASSISPGGTSGNTIYF TGCGCCAGCAGCATCTCGCCAGGGGGCACTTCTGGAAACACCATATATTTT
- - TRBJ1-5 TRBV28 CASREQGSNQPQHF TGTGCCAGCAGGGAACAGGGTAGCAATCAGCCCCAGCATTTT
few TRBD2 TRBJ2-5 TRBV4-1 CASSQGTLRTSVLGETQYF TGCGCCAGCAGCCAAGGAACATTAAGGACTAGCGTTCTCGGAGAGACCCAGTACTTC
- - TRBJ2-7 TRBV7-3 CASSPPETSRQNYEQYF TGTGCCAGCAGCCCCCCTGAGACATCCCGACAAAACTACGAGCAGTACTTC
once - TRBJ2-5 TRBV25-1 CASSGSPRGGPQETQYF TGTGCCAGCAGTGGATCACCTCGCGGGGGCCCACAAGAGACCCAGTACTTC
once - TRBJ2-7 TRBV6-5 CASSYSVEGSAYEQYF TGTGCCAGCAGTTACTCTGTAGAGGGTAGCGCCTACGAGCAGTACTTC
- TRBD2 TRBJ2-1 TRBV29-1 CSVSQGNTGLAARQFF TGCAGCGTTTCCCAGGGTAATACGGGACTAGCGGCTCGGCAGTTCTTC
- - TRBJ2-3 TRBV6-5 CASSSPPAGTDTQYF TGTGCCAGCAGCTCCCCCCCGGCAGGGACAGATACGCAGTATTTT
- TRBD1 TRBJ1-2 TRBV6-5 CASSYLRTGGGYGYTF TGTGCCAGCAGTTACCTCCGGACAGGGGGAGGCTATGGCTACACCTTC
- - TRBJ2-7 TRBV4-2 CASSQRGQSYEQYF TGTGCCAGCAGCCAAAGAGGGCAGTCCTACGAGCAGTACTTC
few - TRBJ2-7 TRBV5-1 CASSAIPSDEQYF TGCGCCAGCTCCGCAATCCCGAGTGACGAGCAGTACTTC
once TRBD1 TRBJ2-7 TRBV5-1 CASSLGGQGTYEQYF TGCGCCAGCAGCTTGGGAGGACAGGGTACCTACGAGCAGTACTTC
once TRBD1 TRBJ1-5 TRBV27 CASSRQGDYQPQHF TGTGCCAGCAGTAGACAGGGGGATTATCAGCCCCAGCATTTT
- - TRBJ2-3 TRBV6-5 CASSYSNYLDTQYF TGTGCCAGCAGTTACTCGAACTACCTAGATACGCAGTATTTT
few - TRBJ2-7 TRBV25-1 CASSGGRSYEQYF TGTGCCAGCAGTGGCGGCAGATCCTACGAGCAGTACTTC
- TRBD1 TRBJ2-3 TRBV2 CASSTGDIVPDTQYF TGTGCCAGCAGTACAGGGGACATTGTGCCAGATACGCAGTATTTT
- TRBD1 TRBJ1-2 TRBV29-1 CSVLTGDYGYTF TGCAGCGTTCTAACAGGGGATTATGGCTACACCTTC
- TRBD2 TRBJ2-7 TRBV11-2 CASSLASGPYEQYF TGTGCCAGCAGCTTAGCTAGCGGACCCTACGAGCAGTACTTC
once - TRBJ1-5 TRBV2 CASNEYSNQPQHF TGTGCCAGCAATGAATATAGCAATCAGCCCCAGCATTTT
- TRBD1 TRBJ2-5 TRBV7-2 CASSLVGTGGQETQYF TGTGCCAGCAGCTTAGTAGGGACAGGGGGTCAAGAGACCCAGTACTTC
- TRBD1 TRBJ2-7 TRBV28 CASRLGQGGEQYF TGTGCCAGCAGGCTCGGACAGGGAGGAGAGCAGTACTTC
- TRBD2 TRBJ2-1 TRBV19 CASSMRAGEGNEQFF TGTGCCAGTAGTATGAGAGCGGGAGAAGGCAATGAGCAGTTCTTC
- TRBD2 TRBJ2-2 TRBV2 CASSDFDSSGSGGTGELFF TGTGCCAGCAGTGACTTCGATTCTAGCGGGAGTGGTGGCACCGGGGAGCTGTTTTTT
- TRBD1 TRBJ2-7 TRBV5-1 CASSLAGTGAYEQYF TGCGCCAGCAGCTTAGCCGGGACAGGGGCCTACGAGCAGTACTTC
- - TRBJ2-5 TRBV4-1 CASSQESLGGAEGETQYF TGCGCCAGCAGCCAAGAATCTCTGGGGGGGGCCGAGGGAGAGACCCAGTACTTC
few - TRBJ2-3 TRBV30 CAWGAAGTDTQYF TGTGCCTGGGGGGCCGCGGGCACAGATACGCAGTATTTT
- TRBD2 TRBJ2-1 TRBV19 CASSSLNGRTYNEQFF TGTGCCAGTAGTAGCCTTAACGGGAGGACCTACAATGAGCAGTTCTTC
- TRBD1 TRBJ2-7 TRBV2 CASILGQGISYEQYF TGTGCCAGCATCTTGGGACAGGGGATCTCCTACGAGCAGTACTTC
- - TRBJ2-3 TRBV6-6 CATGDTQYF TGTGCCACGGGAGATACGCAGTATTTT
once - TRBJ2-5 TRBV7-6 CASTLLRGGETQYF TGTGCCAGCACGCTTCTGAGGGGGGGGGAGACCCAGTACTTC
- TRBD2 TRBJ2-1 TRBV5-5 CASSFSTSGTSYNEQFF TGTGCCAGCAGCTTCTCCACTAGCGGGACGTCCTACAATGAGCAGTTCTTC
- - TRBJ1-1 TRBV28 CASSGGGRPEAFF TGTGCCAGCAGCGGGGGAGGTAGGCCTGAAGCTTTCTTT
- TRBD1 TRBJ2-7 TRBV9 CASSRTGGDGYEQYF TGTGCCAGCAGCCGGACAGGGGGTGATGGTTACGAGCAGTACTTC
- TRBD2 TRBJ2-2 TRBV19 CATMTSGYTGELFF TGTGCCACGATGACTAGCGGGTACACCGGGGAGCTGTTTTTT
- - TRBJ2-5 TRBV30 CAWRRHGGETQYF TGTGCCTGGAGGCGACACGGGGGAGAGACCCAGTACTTC
- TRBD1 TRBJ1-2 TRBV7-2 CASSPGGRTGGYTF TGTGCCAGCAGCCCAGGGGGACGAACGGGTGGCTACACCTTC
- - TRBJ2-3 TRBV6-1 CASSEAKVAEDLGDTQYF TGTGCCAGCAGTGAAGCGAAGGTAGCGGAGGACCTAGGGGATACGCAGTATTTT
- TRBD2 TRBJ2-5 TRBV28 CASINGGDFETQYF TGTGCCAGCATCAACGGGGGGGATTTCGAGACCCAGTACTTC
- TRBD2 TRBJ2-2 TRBV11-3 CASRAGGTSGSTGELFF TGTGCCAGCAGGGCCGGAGGGACTAGCGGGAGCACCGGGGAGCTGTTTTTT
- - TRBJ2-7 TRBV11-2 CASSLGRGTHDEQYF TGTGCCAGCAGCTTAGGAAGGGGGACGCATGACGAGCAGTACTTC
- TRBD1 TRBJ1-5 TRBV28 CASSKQGNQPQHF TGTGCCAGCAGTAAACAGGGGAATCAGCCCCAGCATTTT
- TRBD1 TRBJ2-7 TRBV30 CAWSGGGGYEQYF TGTGCCTGGAGTGGAGGGGGCGGCTACGAGCAGTACTTC
- - TRBJ1-2 TRBV4-2 CASSQDVSGGRGYTF TGTGCCAGCAGCCAAGATGTTAGCGGGGGGCGAGGCTACACCTTC
- TRBD1 TRBJ1-3 TRBV16 CASSQSPGGSGNTIYF TGTGCCAGCAGCCAATCGCCAGGGGGATCTGGAAACACCATATATTTT
- - TRBJ1-3 TRBV6-5 CASSPSGGAGNTIYF TGTGCCAGCAGCCCTTCGGGGGGGGCTGGAAACACCATATATTTT
- TRBD2 TRBJ2-1 TRBV4-2 CASSQGLTGGDEQFF TGTGCCAGCAGCCAAGGTCTAACGGGAGGGGATGAGCAGTTCTTC
- - TRBJ2-7 TRBV19 CASTGNSYEQYF TGTGCCTCGACCGGGAACTCCTACGAGCAGTACTTC
- - TRBJ2-6 TRBV19 CASRRGGEAGANVLTF TGTGCCAGTAGACGAGGGGGGGAGGCTGGGGCCAACGTCCTGACTTTC
- TRBD1 TRBJ1-3 TRBV4-1 CASTLRQGDGNTIYF TGCGCCAGCACCCTAAGACAGGGGGACGGAAACACCATATATTTT
once - TRBJ1-2 TRBV23-1 CASSHSNREHYGYTF TGCGCCAGCAGTCATTCAAACAGGGAGCACTATGGCTACACCTTC
- - TRBJ1-5 TRBV5-1 CASSLDGQNQPQHF TGCGCCAGCAGCTTGGATGGGCAGAATCAGCCCCAGCATTTT
few - TRBJ1-1 TRBV5-6 CASSLLGGTEAFF TGTGCCAGCAGCCTCCTCGGGGGGACTGAAGCTTTCTTT
- - TRBJ1-1 TRBV9 CASSVEIRDRGGRNTEAFF TGTGCCAGCAGCGTAGAAATCAGGGACCGTGGAGGGAGGAACACTGAAGCTTTCTTT